This TCR beta chain originates from a study of T cell responses to AZD1222 COVID-19 vaccine. The overall study: Pooling covered second doses at about 4 or about 12 weeks.

The repertoire was sequenced with immunoSEQ multiplex PCR; TCRdb's copy has only in-frame clones and lacks some. The top ten clones hold 5.8% of a sample with 25,000 to 35,000 clones, approximately 78% of them seen once. This CDR3 is built from 19 residues. Germline loops: CDR1 MNHEY, CDR2 SVGEGT. Unmatched junction bases numbered 9, after V lost 5 bases and J lost 0 bases. The chain has TRBV6-2 or TRBV6-3 and TRBJ2-4; 14 bases line up with TRBD2. The starting material was peripheral blood, obtained on day 0 of AZD1222 vaccination. This TCR was recovered from an adult in good health. CDR3 nucleotide sequence: TGTGCCAGCAGTAAAACGGGGACTAGCGGGAGTATAGCCAAAAACATTCAGTACTTC. Translated: CASSKTGTSGSIAKNIQYF.